The present T cell receptor beta chain was sequenced within a study of blood T cell repertoires in COVID-19. The assay was immunoSEQ multiplex PCR, and TCRdb's table has in-frame clones only and misses some. The sample has about 300,000 clones; around 87% are singletons. J was trimmed by 4 bases and V by 3 bases; bases with no gene match: 2. Germline V gene data show CDR1 as SGHVS and CDR2 as FQNEAQ. The CDR3 runs to 13 residues. The sequenced sample was peripheral blood. The gene calls are TRBV7-8 and TRBJ1-2, with 7 positions matching TRBD1. The TCR was taken from a man aged 70-80 years with acute or convalescent COVID-19. The DNA for the CDR3 is TGTGCCAGCAGCTTCCGGGACAGCTATGGCTACACCTTC. This translates into CASSFRDSYGYTF.